This T cell receptor (beta chain) was captured by sequencing in a study of blood T cells in healthy people across ages. Study observations and caveats: Per million T cells, TCR beta diversity dropped roughly linearly as age increased.

A sample-barcoded 5' primer and a J-beta primer mix were used in a second PCR of roughly 7 to 11 cycles. Each CDR3 protein gets one entry after TCRdb re-called the 5' RACE reads with MiXCR. The data show 750,000 to 950,000 distinct CDR3 sequences, 25% to 30% seen once. V was pared by 2 bases and J by 12 bases, with 16 bases between. There are 13 residues in the CDR3. Looked up from germline, CDR1 is MDHEN and CDR2 is SYDVKM. Concerning this clonotype itself: Its antigen is unidentified.

PBMCs, at least 7 million per sample, were isolated. The same specimen was also included in a second study, on T cells of mothers and their children. This second study notes: The TCR beta CDR3 read count exceeded 8.5 million for each mother and was around 3.1 million for each child.

Sample: blood. V usage is TRBV28 and J usage is TRBJ1-2; D possibly corresponds to TRBD1 (6 bases). The receptor comes from a woman aged 40-49 years in good health. The CDR3 spells CASSLGTLVGHTF. The CDR3, as DNA: TGTGCCAGCAGTTTAGGGACACTGGTCGGCCACACCTTC.